This T cell receptor (beta chain) came from a study of identical twins. Study outcomes and limitations: Beta clonotypes that were abundant in cord blood contained fewer insertions, a pattern absent from memory repertoires.

This clonotype was seen a few times. Antigen specificity is unknown. CDR1 is DFQATT, CDR2 SNEGSKA, per germline (reference sequence). V gave up 0 bases and J gave up 0 bases, with 6 bases separating them. The CDR3 is 15 residues long. In TCRdb, the 5' RACE reads were re-called with MiXCR into one record per CDR3 protein. The data contain a few hundred thousand distinct CDR3 sequences, about 13% of them singletons. The data also belong to a second study, concerning yellow fever vaccine responses in identical twins.

Sequenced input: memory (CD45RO+) T cells sorted from blood. The chain has TRBV20-1 and TRBJ2-6; D is uncertain. This TCR was sampled from a woman in her late teens or twenties in good health. The CDR3 spells CSARDVYSGANVLTF. As DNA, the CDR3 is TGCAGTGCTAGAGATGTTTACTCTGGGGCCAACGTCCTGACTTTC.